The entry below gives a single TCR beta chain sequence along with its context. No antigen is known for it. This sample is part of a study of blood T cells in healthy people across ages. Study conclusions and caveats: It was the long-lived donors that had more naive CD4+ cells and higher diversity than aged donors.

Then a second PCR, running about 7 to 11 cycles, was carried out with a sample-barcoded 5' primer and a J-beta primer mix. TCRdb fed the 5' RACE reads into MiXCR, producing one record per CDR3 protein. Among some 640,000 distinct CDR3 sequences listed, 45% to 50% were seen once. With 4 bases clipped from V and 10 bases from J, the junction kept 5 bases outside the gene matches. The CDR3 runs to 13 residues. Germline V gives CDR1 DFQATT, CDR2 SNEGSKA (reference sequence). This chain uses TRBV20-1 with TRBJ1-6; 9 bases fit TRBD1. Specimen: blood. The TCR originated in a woman aged 55-70 years in good health. The CDR3, as DNA: TGCAGTGCTACAGACAGGGGGGGATCACCCCTCCACTTT. Translated: CSATDRGGSPLHF.